Listed below are T cell receptor beta chains from one sample, sequenced in a study of shared clonotypes between healthy human individuals. Profiled with immunoSEQ multiplex PCR; TCRdb holds only in-frame clones, not every one. The sample includes approximately 1.1 million clones, 78% of them seen just once. Sequencing input: memory CD4+ T cells from PBMCs. The receptors originated from a man younger than 30 in good health. Some clones in this sample may be carry-over from other donors' samples. CDR3s include the opening cysteine and the closing phenylalanine or tryptophan. The D gene is left open where the match is weak. Some rows have no size entry. The others give once, few or many, or a class for an expanded clone.

>NA|NA|TRBV18|TRBJ2-5|14
TGTGCCAGCTCACCACAGGGGGATACAGAGACCCAGTACTTC
CASSPQGDTETQYF
>NA|NA|TRBV9|TRBJ2-2|15
TGTGCCAGCAGCGTAGATCCCACGAACACCGGGGAGCTGTTTTTT
CASSVDPTNTGELFF
>NA|NA|TRBV7-3|TRBJ2-2|13
TGTGCCAGCAGCAAGAAGAACACCGGGGAGCTGTTTTTT
CASSKKNTGELFF
>NA|NA|TRBV7-6|TRBJ2-5|13
TGTGCCAGCAGCTTAGGACAAGTGGAGACCCAGTACTTC
CASSLGQVETQYF
>NA|NA|TRBV30|TRBJ2-5|13
TGTGCCTGGAGTCTTTGGTCACAAGAGACCCAGTACTTC
CAWSLWSQETQYF
>TRBD1|NA|TRBV5-1|TRBJ2-6|18
TGCGCCAGCAGCTTGGGAGGGACAGCCCTGTCTGGGGCCAACGTCCTGACTTTC
CASSLGGTALSGANVLTF
>TRBD1|NA|TRBV9|TRBJ2-3|16
TGTGCCAGCAGCCCCCAGGTGGGACAGAGCACAGATACGCAGTATTTT
CASSPQVGQSTDTQYF
>TRBD1|NA|TRBV7-2|TRBJ1-5|15
TGTGCCAGCAGCTTAAGGATGGCGGACAGGGCGGCCCAGCATTTT
CASSLRMADRAAQHF
>TRBD1|few|TRBV7-9|TRBJ1-3|15
TGTGCCAGCAGCCATCGGACAGGGATTGGAAACACCATATATTTT
CASSHRTGIGNTIYF
>NA|NA|TRBV5-1|TRBJ2-2|15
TGCGCCAGCAGCCTTTCGCTCCCGAACACCGGGGAGCTGTTTTTT
CASSLSLPNTGELFF
>NA|NA|TRBV9|TRBJ2-1|13
TGTGCCAGCAGCTCCGGGACGGTGGTTGAGCAGTTCTTC
CASSSGTVVEQFF
>NA|NA|TRBV5-1|TRBJ1-2|15
TGCGCCAGCAGCCGCGGGACAAACAGCGACTATGGCTACACCTTC
CASSRGTNSDYGYTF
>NA|NA|TRBV30|TRBJ2-3|15
TGTGCCTGGGTCAGAGGACAGCGGGGCACAGATACGCAGTATTTT
CAWVRGQRGTDTQYF
>TRBD1|NA|TRBV19|TRBJ2-7|15
TGTGCCAGTAGTCACGGGACAGTATCAATCTACGAGCAGTACTTC
CASSHGTVSIYEQYF
>NA|few|TRBV5-1|TRBJ1-1|14
TGCGCCAGCAGCTGGCTTAGACGGAACACTGAAGCTTTCTTT
CASSWLRRNTEAFF
>NA|NA|TRBV19|TRBJ1-1|14
TGTGCCAGTAGTATCCAGGGTACGAACACTGAAGCTTTCTTT
CASSIQGTNTEAFF
>NA|NA|TRBV18|TRBJ1-3|17
TGTGCCAGCTCACCCACACCGCCAGGGACCTCTGGAAACACCATATATTTT
CASSPTPPGTSGNTIYF
>NA|NA|TRBV7-9|TRBJ1-4|17
TGTGCCAGCAGCCCCATTGGATCTATGGGGACTAATGAAAAACTGTTTTTT
CASSPIGSMGTNEKLFF
>NA|once|TRBV28|TRBJ2-3|17
TGTGCCAGCAGTTACCCCATCAAGGCCGCTAGCACAGATACGCAGTATTTT
CASSYPIKAASTDTQYF
>NA|NA|TRBV5-6|TRBJ2-2|13
TGTGCCAGCAGAATCGGACACGGCGGGGAGCTGTTTTTT
CASRIGHGGELFF
>NA|NA|TRBV27|TRBJ2-7|16
TGTGCCAGCAGTTTAGCTTGGGACTCTTCCTCCTACGAGCAGTACTTC
CASSLAWDSSSYEQYF
>NA|NA|TRBV7-2|TRBJ2-7|14
TGTGCCAGCAGCTTAGCGGGGGGAACCACCGAGCAGTACTTC
CASSLAGGTTEQYF
>TRBD2|NA|TRBV27|TRBJ2-1|17
TGTGCCAGCAGATTTTGGTCAGCGGGAGGGCCCCGAAATGAGCAGTTCTTC
CASRFWSAGGPRNEQFF
>TRBD1|NA|TRBV28|TRBJ1-2|15
TGTGCCAGCAGTACAACGACAGGGGGCGTCTATGGCTACACCTTC
CASSTTTGGVYGYTF
>TRBD2|NA|TRBV4-3|TRBJ2-5|14
TGCGCCAGCAGCCAAGACCACCGGGGGGGGGCCCAGTACTTC
CASSQDHRGGAQYF
>TRBD2|NA|TRBV4-2|TRBJ2-2|18
TGTGCCAGCAGCCGAACGGGGGGGCTAGCTGGGAACACCGGGGAGCTGTTTTTT
CASSRTGGLAGNTGELFF
>TRBD2|once|TRBV10-3|TRBJ2-2|16
TGTGCCATCAGAGGCGCTGAGAGCGGGAGTACCGGGGAGCTGTTTTTT
CAIRGAESGSTGELFF
>NA|NA|TRBV19|TRBJ1-5|14
TGTGCCAGTAGTATAGGGCGAGGAGCCCAGCCCCAGCATTTT
CASSIGRGAQPQHF
>TRBD2|NA|TRBV7-3|TRBJ2-1|14
TGTGCCAGCAGCTCTGGGACTAGCGGGAGCGAGCAGTTCTTC
CASSSGTSGSEQFF
>NA|NA|TRBV20-1|TRBJ1-2|11
TGCAGTGCTAGTTTATTCTATGGCTACACCTTC
CSASLFYGYTF
>NA|NA|TRBV30|TRBJ1-4|13
TGTGCCTGGAGCCCGTTCCGTAATGAAAAACTGTTTTTT
CAWSPFRNEKLFF
>NA|NA|TRBV6-5|TRBJ1-5|14
TGTGCCAGCAGCCGCAGGCGCGGGGGTCAGCCCCAGCATTTT
CASSRRRGGQPQHF
>TRBD1|NA|TRBV7-8|TRBJ2-5|14
TGTGCCAGCAGCATATACAGGGGAGCGGAGACCCAGTACTTC
CASSIYRGAETQYF
>NA|NA|TRBV5-1|TRBJ2-5|14
TGCGCCAGCAGCTTAAGGCAGGTCCAAGAGACCCAGTACTTC
CASSLRQVQETQYF
>NA|NA|TRBV28|TRBJ1-1|14
TGTGCCAGCAGTTTGGGCAGGGAGCGGACTGAAGCTTTCTTT
CASSLGRERTEAFF
>NA|NA|TRBV28|TRBJ2-5|13
TGTGCCAGCAGTCCGAGGGGCTCGGAGACCCAGTACTTC
CASSPRGSETQYF
>NA|NA|TRBV2|TRBJ1-3|15
TGTGCCAGCACCGAGTGGGCGCACTCTGGAAACACCATATATTTT
CASTEWAHSGNTIYF
>NA|NA|TRBV6-6|TRBJ2-7|14
TGTGCCAGCAGTTACGAAGGCAGGGCCAACGAGCAGTACTTC
CASSYEGRANEQYF
>NA|NA|TRBV6-1|TRBJ2-7|13
TGTGCCAGCAAGGCGACATGGCATTACGAGCAGTACTTC
CASKATWHYEQYF
>TRBD2|NA|TRBV5-6|TRBJ2-2|14
TGTGCCAGCAGCAGGCTAGCGGACACCGGGGAGCTGTTTTTT
CASSRLADTGELFF
>TRBD2|NA|TRBV30|TRBJ2-5|16
TGTGCCTGGGCGCCTTTACAGGGACTAGCGGGCGGGGAGCAGTACTTC
CAWAPLQGLAGGEQYF
>TRBD2|NA|TRBV7-3|TRBJ2-1|12
TGTGCCAGCAGCAGAACTAGCGGGAGACAGTTCTTC
CASSRTSGRQFF
>TRBD1|few|TRBV7-2|TRBJ2-2|14
TGTGCCAGCAGGGGAACAGGGGTAGTCGGGGAGCTGTTTTTT
CASRGTGVVGELFF
>NA|few|TRBV9|TRBJ1-3|14
TGTGCCAGCAGCGCCCGATCAGAGAGAAACACCATATATTTT
CASSARSERNTIYF